This T cell receptor (beta chain) was recorded in a study of blood T cell repertoires in COVID-19. Data came from immunoSEQ multiplex PCR; TCRdb stores just in-frame clones and leaves some out. The sample shows hundreds of thousands of clones, 75% to 90% of them seen only once. Per the germline V gene, CDR1 is SGHTA and CDR2 is FQGNSA. V dropped 0 bases and J dropped 7 bases, with 7 bases sitting between them. The CDR3 covers 13 residues. The rearrangement links TRBV7-2 to TRBJ1-3; weak D call: TRBD1 (5 bases). The source of this sequence is a woman aged 45-60 years with COVID-19, enrolled during active disease. The sample was peripheral blood. CDR3 nucleotides: TGTGCCAGCAGCTTAGCTGGGGGGAACACCATATATTTT. Translating it yields CASSLAGGNTIYF.